This T cell receptor (beta chain) was sequenced for a study of blood T cells in healthy people across ages. With a J-beta primer mix and a sample-barcoded 5' primer, a second PCR ran about 6 to 11 cycles. TCRdb reprocessed the 5' RACE reads with MiXCR, giving one entry per CDR3 protein. The sample has 1.5 million to 2 million distinct CDR3 sequences, 30% to 40% seen once; the top ten hold 10% to 12%. Germline CDR1 is MNHEY and CDR2 is SVGEGT. Trimming left V 4 bases short and J 3 bases short, with 10 bases between. The CDR3 covers 14 residues. The sequencing sample was made of blood. The TCR was taken from a woman aged 25 to 39 in good health. This rearrangement joins TRBV6-2 or TRBV6-3 to TRBJ2-1, with D maybe TRBD2 (5 bases). This CDR3 reads CASSLRTRYNEQFF. The CDR3 DNA reads TGTGCCAGCAGTTTGCGGACTCGCTACAATGAGCAGTTCTTC.